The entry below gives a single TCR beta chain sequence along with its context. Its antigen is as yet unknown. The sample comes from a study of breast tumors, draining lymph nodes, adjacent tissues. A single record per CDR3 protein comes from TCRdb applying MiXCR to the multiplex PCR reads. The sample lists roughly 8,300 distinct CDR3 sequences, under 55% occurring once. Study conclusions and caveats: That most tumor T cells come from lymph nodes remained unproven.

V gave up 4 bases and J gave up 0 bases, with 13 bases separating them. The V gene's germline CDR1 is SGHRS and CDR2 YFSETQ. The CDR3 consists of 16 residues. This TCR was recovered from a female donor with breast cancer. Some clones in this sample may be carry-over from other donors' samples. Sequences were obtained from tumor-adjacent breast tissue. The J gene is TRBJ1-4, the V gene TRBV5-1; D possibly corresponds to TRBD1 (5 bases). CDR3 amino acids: CASSVGTVATNEKLFF. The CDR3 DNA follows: TGCGCCAGCAGCGTGGGGACGGTCGCAACTAATGAAAAACTGTTTTTT.